The 18 T cell receptor beta chains below were found in one sample sequenced in a study of blood T cells in healthy people across ages. A second roughly 6 to 12 cycle PCR used barcoded and J-beta primers. MiXCR, applied by TCRdb to the 5' RACE reads, yields one record per CDR3 protein. The sample lists about 1.5 million distinct CDR3 sequences, approximately 42% occurring once. The sample was blood. These receptors were obtained from a woman between 18 and 29 years old in good health.

The chain carries TRBV9 and TRBJ2-3, with a tentative D call TRBD2 (5 bases). Trimming pared 0 bases from V and 2 bases from J, leaving 16 bases between. Germline-derived CDR1 and CDR2 are SGDLS and YYNGEE. This CDR3 has 17 amino acids. This CDR3 is CASSVATSAGYTDTQYF. The CDR3, as DNA: TGTGCCAGCAGCGTAGCTACGTCCGCGGGTTACACAGATACGCAGTATTTT.

The table lists this clonotype with a few counts. The rearrangement uses TRBV18 and TRBJ1-2; the D gene is possibly TRBD1 (5 bases). Deletions cut 0 bases from V and 8 bases from J, with 22 bases between. The CDR3 loop spans 17 amino acids. Germline V lookup: CDR1 KGHSH, CDR2 LQKENI. CDR3 sequence: CASSPPRRGTNNVGYTF. Written as DNA, the CDR3 is TGTGCCAGCTCACCACCGCGAAGGGGAACAAACAACGTCGGCTACACCTTC.

The V call is TRBV21-1, the J call TRBJ1-5; TRBD1 is taken as the D call from the table, unchecked against the DNA. TRBV21-1 counts as a pseudogene. CDR3 length: 15 amino acids. CDR3 sequence (DNA): TGTGCCAGCAGCTGCCGGGACGGATACAATCAGCCCCAGCATTTT. Protein sequence: CASSCRDGYNQPQHF.

The chain carries TRBV5-1 and TRBJ2-1; D remains unclear. The germline V gene has CDR1 SGHRS and CDR2 YFSETQ. The V end was cut by 0 bases, the J end by 6 bases, with 16 bases between. There are 16 residues in the CDR3. The CDR3 bases are TGCGCCAGCAGCTTGGGGTTAGGAAGCCGTGGCAATGAGCAGTTCTTC. Translating it yields CASSLGLGSRGNEQFF.

The DNA for the CDR3 is TGTGCCAGCAGCTTAACCCAGACTACCCAAGAGACCCAGTACTTC. It encodes CASSLTQTTQETQYF. The V and J genes are TRBV7-2 and TRBJ2-5; tentative D call: TRBD2 (5 bases). CDR1 is SGHTA, CDR2 FQGNSA, per germline. V lost 2 bases, J lost 1 base, and 11 bases lay in between. The length of the CDR3 is 15 residues.

In its sample, this clonotype was seen a few times. The rearrangement uses TRBV5-1 and TRBJ2-5; weak D call: TRBD2 (6 bases). Germline V gene lookup returns CDR1 SGHRS and CDR2 YFSETQ. The CDR3 is 14 residues long. V lost 0 bases to trimming and J lost 2 bases, with 8 bases between them. The CDR3 reads CASSLGTKQETQYF. The CDR3 region has the DNA TGCGCCAGCAGCTTGGGGACTAAGCAAGAGACCCAGTACTTC.

V is TRBV10-2 and J is TRBJ2-1; TRBD1 is a possible D gene (5 bases). The length of the CDR3 is 14 residues. Germline loops: CDR1 WSHSY, CDR2 SAAADI. V was shortened by 6 bases and J by 5 bases, with 14 bases between the two germline ends. The CDR3 DNA follows: TGCGCCAGCAGAGGAAGTGACAGTAACAATGAGCAGTTCTTC. Its translation: CASRGSDSNNEQFF.

This clonotype was seen a handful of times. The chain joins TRBV6-2 or TRBV6-3 to TRBJ1-2, with D uncertain. The CDR3 sequence is 12 residues long. CDR1 MNHEY and CDR2 SVGEGT come from the germline V gene. V was clipped by 2 bases and J by 4 bases, with 5 bases between them. The CDR3 reads CASSYGFYGYTF. As DNA, the CDR3 is TGTGCCAGCAGTTACGGCTTCTATGGCTACACCTTC.

The rearrangement joins TRBV12-5 to TRBJ2-3; D not certain. The CDR3 extends over 12 amino acids. The V gene's germline CDR1 is LGHNT and CDR2 FRNRAP. Trimming took off 0 bases at V and 3 bases at J, with 1 base between the two ends. CDR3 nucleotide sequence: TGTGCTAGTGGTTTGGTAACAGATACGCAGTATTTT. Its protein product is CASGLVTDTQYF.

The genes are TRBV12-3 or TRBV12-4 and TRBJ1-5; D not resolved. V was clipped by 5 bases and J by 10 bases, with 15 bases between them. This CDR3 has 13 residues. CDR3 nucleotides: TGTGCCAGCAGTCGGAAAGGCCCCAGCCCCCAGCATTTT. Protein product: CASSRKGPSPQHF.

The rearrangement links TRBV6-2 or TRBV6-3 to TRBJ2-1; the D is unclear. The V gene lost 5 bases and the J gene lost 12 bases, with 17 bases spanning the gap. From germline, CDR1 is MNHEY and CDR2 SVGEGT. The length of the CDR3 is 13 residues. The CDR3 region is CASSSPEVLGQFF. In DNA form, the CDR3 reads TGTGCCAGCAGTAGCCCTGAGGTGTTAGGGCAGTTCTTC.

The CDR3 nucleotides read TGCGCCAGCAGCCCCCATCACGGGAACGAGCAGTACTTC. It yields the protein CASSPHHGNEQYF. This chain joins TRBV4-3 and TRBJ2-7, with D tentatively TRBD2 (5 bases). The CDR3 totals 13 residues. The V gene's germline CDR1 is LGHNA and CDR2 YSLEER. Trimming removed 4 bases at V and 5 bases at J, with 12 bases between.

The chain has TRBV20-1 and TRBJ2-1; 10 positions match TRBD1. Looked up from germline, CDR1 is DFQATT and CDR2 is SNEGSKA (reference sequence). V dropped 5 bases and J dropped 4; count of bases not matched to a gene: 5. CDR3 length equals 14 residues. The DNA for the CDR3 is TGCAGTGCTGTTGACAGGGGGCTATACAATGAGCAGTTCTTC. Translating gives CSAVDRGLYNEQFF.

This clonotype was detected a few times. The CDR3: CASSHRQANYGYTF. The CDR3, as DNA: TGCGCCAGCAGCCACCGACAGGCGAACTATGGCTACACCTTC. The chain recombines TRBV4-1 with TRBJ1-2; TRBD1 might be the D (6 bases). The germline V gene has CDR1 MGHRA and CDR2 YSYEKL. The CDR3 has 14 amino acids. Trimming removed 3 bases from V and 2 bases from J, with 10 bases in between.

The rearrangement uses TRBV27 and TRBJ2-5; TRBD1 matches 7 bases. The assigned J gene may be wrong: the sequence end matches TRBJ2-7 better. CDR3 length: 14 residues. The germline CDR1 and CDR2 sequences are MNHEY and SMNVEV (reference sequence). This CDR3 reads CASKVLGTAYEQYF. In DNA form, the CDR3 reads TGTGCCAGCAAGGTCCTGGGGACAGCTTACGAGCAGTACTTC.

This clonotype was found a few times. The rearrangement joins TRBV5-1 to TRBJ1-1, with TRBD1 matching 7 bases. After removal of 0 bases from V and 4 bases from J, the junction contained 3 bases not matched to a gene. The CDR3 sequence is 14 residues long. In germline, CDR1 is SGHRS, CDR2 YFSETQ. The CDR3 spells CASSLVPGGTEAFF. The CDR3 bases are TGCGCCAGCAGCTTGGTTCCAGGGGGCACTGAAGCTTTCTTT.

Comment on this clonotype: Relative to the germline gene, one junction end is altered; a read error may explain this. The gene calls are TRBV20-1 and TRBJ2-1; 12 bases line up with TRBD2. Germline loops: CDR1 DFQATT, CDR2 SNEGSKA (reference sequence). This CDR3 contains 19 residues. The CDR3 spells CSARDSLAGGKSSHNEQFF. DNA of the CDR3: TGCAGTGCTAGAGATAGCCTAGCGGGGGGGAAGAGCTCCCACAATGAGCAGTTCTTC.

V and J are TRBV6-5 and TRBJ2-1; D not resolved. This CDR3 has 14 amino acids. Germline-derived CDR1 and CDR2 are MNHEY and SVGAGI. The V gene lost 6 bases and the J gene lost 8 bases, with 17 bases spanning the gap. The CDR3 loop reads CASSYSPVGDEQFF. The CDR3 coding sequence is TGTGCCAGCAGCTACAGTCCGGTTGGGGATGAGCAGTTCTTC.